The 20 T cell receptor beta chains listed next were all sequenced from one sample in a study of tumor and adjacent non-tumor tissue in lung cancer. The library came from three nested PCR rounds adapted from ARM-PCR protocols. MiXCR, run by TCRdb on the multiplex PCR reads, gives a single entry per CDR3 protein. The repertoire includes some 100,000 distinct CDR3 sequences, approximately 71% of them detected once, and around a third sits in the top ten. No cell sorting was done before RNA was extracted from the tissue. Sequenced sample: lung tumor tissue. The source of these receptors is a woman aged 55-70 years with non-small cell lung cancer.

In its sample, this clonotype ranks as medium-sized. V usage is TRBV11-2 and J usage is TRBJ1-1; D unclear. V gave up 1 base and J gave up 1 base, with 13 bases separating them. CDR3 length equals 16 residues. The V gene's germline CDR1 is SGHAT and CDR2 FQNNGV. In DNA, the CDR3 is TGTGCCAGCAGCTTAGGGCTAGGGAACAGGAACACTGAAGCTTTCTTT. Translation gives CASSLGLGNRNTEAFF.

Notes on this clonotype: At one boundary the junction diverges from the germline segment, which might be a read error. The chain employs TRBV20-1 and TRBJ2-7, with TRBD2 matching 7 bases. Germline V CDR1 and CDR2: DFQATT, SNEGSKA (reference sequence). The CDR3 contains 13 residues. The CDR3 DNA reads as TGCAGTGCTAGAGAAAGCGGGACTTACGGGGAGTGCTTC. Translated, it gives CSARESGTYGECF.

As regards this clonotype: At one end, the junction sequence differs from germline, possibly due to a read error. The CDR3 nucleotides read TGTGGCAGCAGCTCCAGCATAGCGGGACACTTTATCTCCTACGAGCAGTACTTC. This codes for CGSSSSIAGHFISYEQYF. The chain links TRBV11-1 to TRBJ2-7; TRBD2 matches 8 bases. Germline loops: CDR1 SGHAT, CDR2 FQDESV (reference sequence). The CDR3 extends over 18 amino acids.

The chain employs TRBV30 and TRBJ2-1; D not certain. The CDR3 runs 13 residues. Germline V gene lookup returns CDR1 GTSNPN and CDR2 SVGIG (reference sequence). Trimming removed 4 bases from V and 0 bases from J, with 7 bases in between. As DNA, the CDR3 is TGTGCCTGGAAGCTGAGCTCCTACAATGAGCAGTTCTTC. It yields the protein CAWKLSSYNEQFF.

This clonotype has just a few counts. The rearrangement uses TRBV4-1 and TRBJ2-3; D perhaps matches TRBD2 (5 bases). The V end lost 1 base, the J end lost 6 bases, and 14 bases lay between the germline ends. CDR1 and CDR2 from the germline V gene are MGHRA and YSYEKL. The CDR3 sequence is 15 residues long. The chain's CDR3 is CASSQAGKWSDTQYF. Written as DNA, the CDR3 is TGCGCCAGCAGCCAAGCGGGGAAGTGGTCCGATACGCAGTATTTT.

As concerns this clonotype: A read error is possible here, since a much larger clone lies one base away. This chain joins TRBV20-1 and TRBJ2-3, with 13 nucleotides matching TRBD2. Germline V gene lookup returns CDR1 DFQATT and CDR2 SNEGSKA (reference sequence). CDR3 length: 16 residues. The CDR3 sequence is CSARSTSGGFTGTQYF. As DNA, the CDR3 is TGCAGTGCTCGTTCGACTAGCGGGGGGTTCACAGGTACGCAGTATTTT.

Remarks on this clonotype: This clone may be a read error of a much larger clone one base away. The CDR3 does not close with the conserved phenylalanine or tryptophan, likely indicating a read error. The rearrangement joins TRBV12-3 or TRBV12-4 to TRBJ2-5; the D gene is possibly TRBD2 (6 bases). The CDR3 totals 13 residues. V shed 3 bases and J shed 5 bases, with 10 bases lying between them. CDR3 bases: TGTGCCAGCAGTTTTGGCGGGAAGGAGACCCAGTACTTA. As protein: CASSFGGKETQYL.

With regard to this clonotype: One end of the junction is discordant with germline, which a read error may explain. V is TRBV20-1 and J is TRBJ2-5; D gene uncertain. The V gene's germline CDR1 is DFQATT and CDR2 SNEGSKA (reference sequence). There are 11 residues in the CDR3. The CDR3 loop is CSVRVTETQYF. CDR3 nucleotide sequence: TGCAGTGTTAGAGTAACAGAGACCCAGTACTTT.

This chain connects TRBV6-2 or TRBV6-3 to TRBJ2-1; 9 bases fit TRBD2. With 0 bases clipped from V and 7 bases from J, the junction kept 7 bases outside the gene matches. The CDR3 consists of 16 residues. Germline V gene data show CDR1 as MNHEY and CDR2 as SVGEGT. CDR3: CASSYSNQRGVNEQFF. The CDR3 DNA follows: TGTGCCAGCAGTTACTCGAACCAGCGGGGGGTTAATGAGCAGTTCTTC.

As concerns this clonotype: The missing conserved phenylalanine or tryptophan at the end of this CDR3 makes a read error likely. V is TRBV11-2 and J is TRBJ1-6, with D unresolved. Germline CDR1 and CDR2: SGHAT and FQNNGV. This CDR3 is 14 amino acids long. Here the CDR3 DNA reads TGTGCCAGCAGTTTAGAAGCAAGTAATTCATCCCTCCACTAT. Its protein product is CASSLEASNSSLHY.

The V call is TRBV7-8, the J call TRBJ2-1; D uncertain. V was pared by 5 bases and J by 8 bases, with 22 bases between. The CDR3 is 16 amino acids. The germline V gene has CDR1 SGHVS and CDR2 FQNEAQ. CDR3 in amino acids: CASSPKLAQARDEQFF. The CDR3 DNA follows: TGTGCCAGCAGCCCCAAACTTGCCCAAGCCCGCGATGAGCAGTTCTTC.

This clonotype was recorded once. A much larger clone lies one base from this, so it may be a read error. The genes are TRBV6-2 or TRBV6-3 and TRBJ1-2; D call uncertain. V was shortened by 2 bases and J by 3 bases, with 7 bases between the two germline ends. CDR1 MNHEY and CDR2 SVGEGT come from the germline V gene. The CDR3 covers 13 residues. This CDR3 reads CASSYSLDYGYTF. In DNA, the CDR3 is TGTGCCAGCAGTTACAGCCTAGACTATGGCTACACCTTC.

The rearrangement uses TRBV11-3 and TRBJ2-1; 12 bases align to TRBD2. Germline V CDR1 and CDR2: SGHNT, YENEEA. This CDR3 region has 15 residues. The ends lost 10 bases at V and 7 bases at J; junction bases unmatched: 11. This CDR3 reads CATCYLAGGKNEQFF. The CDR3 bases are TGTGCCACCTGCTACCTAGCGGGGGGGAAAAATGAGCAGTTCTTC.

Only a few counts were recorded for this clonotype. A junction boundary mismatches the germline segment, possibly from a read error. The chain recombines TRBV11-1 with TRBJ2-2; 12 nucleotides match TRBD2. The CDR3 extends over 17 amino acids. Germline values: CDR1 SGHAT, CDR2 FQDESV (reference sequence). The CDR3 DNA sequence: TGTACTAGCAGCCCGCGACTAGCGGGAGAATCCACCGGGAAGCTGTTTTTT. It translates to CTSSPRLAGESTGKLFF.

Notes on this clonotype: This may come from a read error, since a much larger clone is one base off. The V call is TRBV6-1, the J call TRBJ2-3, with 9 bases fitting TRBD1. The ends lost 8 bases at V and 3 bases at J; junction bases unmatched: 6. The germline CDR1 and CDR2 sequences are MNHNS and SASEGT. This CDR3 has 14 residues. The CDR3 loop reads CASLQDRGTDTQYF. The CDR3 bases are TGTGCCAGCCTACAGGACAGGGGTACAGATACGCAGTATTTT.

In regard to this clonotype: A junction end diverges from the germline sequence, so it may reflect a read error. V and J are TRBV11-3 and TRBJ1-2; D remains ambiguous. The CDR3 length is 14 residues. Germline V CDR1 and CDR2: SGHNT, YENEEA. The CDR3 region has the DNA TGTGACAGCAGCTTTGCTGGAGGCGTTAATGGCTACACCTTC. It is translated as CDSSFAGGVNGYTF.

This sequence joins TRBV4-3 and TRBJ2-1; 8 bases match TRBD1. The CDR3 is 14 residues long. Germline values: CDR1 LGHNA, CDR2 YSLEER. V gave up 10 bases and J gave up 15 bases; unmatched junction bases: 20. The CDR3 DNA reads as TGCGCCACCAGGGTAGACAGGGGTTACAATGAGTTGTTCTTC. This codes for CATRVDRGYNELFF.

This clonotype was counted once. The conserved closing phenylalanine or tryptophan is absent in this CDR3, likely reflecting a read error. The chain is built from TRBV11-3 and TRBJ2-1; 7 positions match TRBD2. Looked up from germline, CDR1 is SGHNT and CDR2 is YENEEA. This CDR3 is 17 amino acids long. CDR3 sequence reads: CASNLELTCGSHNEQFL. DNA for the CDR3: TGTGCCAGCAACTTAGAGTTGACATGCGGGAGCCACAATGAGCAGTTCTTA.

CDR3 DNA sequence: TGTGTCAGTAGTTTAGAATTTGGGTACAATGAGCAGTTCTTC. Translated, it gives CVSSLEFGYNEQFF. The chain has TRBV12-3 or TRBV12-4 and TRBJ2-1; no clear D gene. CDR3 length: 14 amino acids.

Comment on this clonotype: Since a much larger clone is just one base distant, this may be a read error. The chain has TRBV20-1 and TRBJ2-3, with 7 bases lining up with TRBD2. Germline V gene lookup returns CDR1 DFQATT and CDR2 SNEGSKA (reference sequence). After removal of 6 bases from V and 4 bases from J, the junction contained 7 bases not matched to a gene. The CDR3 contains 13 residues. The CDR3 spells CSALADKADTQYF. CDR3 nucleotide sequence: TGCAGTGCGCTAGCGGATAAAGCAGATACGCAGTATTTT.